These T cell receptor beta chains were read from a single sample in a study of cytomegalovirus exposure and HLA in healthy donors. Clones were read by immunoSEQ multiplex PCR, and TCRdb kept only the in-frame ones, dropping some. The table lists around 200,000 clones, roughly four fifths of them singletons. The sample comprised PBMCs. The source is a woman under 30 in good health and CMV-seropositive. Each CDR3 is given with its conserved first and last residue. Fields, in order: V gene, D gene, J gene, clone size, CDR3 protein, CDR3 DNA. D genes are given only for firm matches. Only some rows state a clone size, as once, few, many or a class for expanded clones.

TRBV10-2	-	TRBJ1-1	-	CASSVRGRGTEAFF	TGCGCCAGCAGTGTCCGGGGGAGGGGCACTGAAGCTTTCTTT
TRBV9	-	TRBJ2-3	-	CASSVAPSPSTDTQYF	TGTGCCAGCAGCGTAGCTCCCAGTCCTAGCACAGATACGCAGTATTTT
TRBV6-5	-	TRBJ1-1	-	CASSYSGVGSRTFF	TGTGCCAGCAGTTATTCGGGGGTAGGGAGCAGAACTTTCTTT
TRBV5-4	TRBD1	TRBJ1-6	few	CASSLGPGTGFSPLHF	TGTGCCAGCAGCTTGGGTCCCGGGACAGGGTTTTCACCCCTCCACTTT
TRBV19	TRBD1	TRBJ2-5	-	CASSDRGRETQYF	TGTGCCAGTTCCGACAGGGGTCGGGAGACCCAGTACTTC
TRBV5-1	TRBD1	TRBJ2-7	-	CASRVPGQSYEQYF	TGCGCCAGCAGAGTTCCGGGACAGAGCTACGAGCAGTACTTC
TRBV4-1	-	TRBJ2-1	few	CASSQDQEGATYNEQFF	TGCGCCAGCAGCCAAGATCAGGAGGGGGCCACCTACAATGAGCAGTTCTTC
TRBV6-5	-	TRBJ1-6	-	CASSPPSNSPLHF	TGTGCCAGCAGTCCCCCCAGTAATTCACCCCTCCACTTT
TRBV2	TRBD1	TRBJ2-3	-	CASRAQGTDTQYF	TGTGCCAGCAGGGCACAGGGGACAGATACGCAGTATTTT
TRBV13	TRBD1	TRBJ1-1	-	CASSGPTGGRGRAFF	TGTGCCAGCAGCGGCCCGACAGGGGGCAGGGGTAGAGCTTTCTTT
TRBV10-1	TRBD2	TRBJ2-1	once	CASSDGLAGYNEQFF	TGCGCCAGCAGTGACGGGCTAGCGGGGTACAATGAGCAGTTCTTC
TRBV6-5	-	TRBJ2-3	-	CASSYIGSGTDTQYF	TGTGCCAGCAGTTACATAGGGTCGGGGACAGATACGCAGTATTTT
TRBV6-1	-	TRBJ1-5	-	CASSLNAGDGQPQHF	TGTGCCAGCAGTCTAAATGCAGGGGACGGACAGCCCCAGCATTTT
TRBV5-1	-	TRBJ1-3	many	CASHAGSSGNTIYF	TGCGCCAGCCACGCCGGGTCCTCTGGAAACACCATATATTTT
TRBV7-2	-	TRBJ1-2	-	CASSLAAGQIHFGLGYTF	TGTGCCAGCAGCTTAGCGGCTGGACAAATTCACTTCGGTTTGGGCTACACCTTC
TRBV7-9	TRBD1	TRBJ1-6	once	CASSPPGQGLNSPLHF	TGTGCCAGCAGCCCCCCGGGACAGGGACTAAATTCACCCCTCCACTTT
TRBV6-6	-	TRBJ1-1	once	CASSRGGQTNTEAFF	TGTGCCAGCAGTAGGGGAGGACAAACGAACACTGAAGCTTTCTTT
TRBV4-1	-	TRBJ2-5	-	CASSSQETQYF	TGCGCCAGCAGCTCACAAGAGACCCAGTACTTC
TRBV6-1	TRBD2	TRBJ2-3	-	CASWGGRVTDTQYF	TGTGCCAGCTGGGGGGGGAGAGTTACAGATACGCAGTATTTT